The 6 T cell receptor beta chains below come from one sample, sequenced in a study of blood T cell repertoires in COVID-19. The repertoire was sequenced with immunoSEQ multiplex PCR; TCRdb's copy has only in-frame clones and lacks some. Of 59,000 or so clones in the sample, roughly 78% were seen once. The sequenced material came from peripheral blood. These receptors came from a man in his 60s with acute or convalescent COVID-19.

The chain couples TRBV29-1 to TRBJ1-4; 8 positions match TRBD1. The junction had 8 bases not matched to a gene; V was cut back by 4 bases and J by 7 bases. In germline, CDR1 is SQVTM, CDR2 ANQGSEA. CDR3 length equals 14 residues. CDR3 bases: TGCAGCGTTGCGGGGACAGGTGAAGGTGAAAAACTGTTTTTT. Residues: CSVAGTGEGEKLFF. The full variable domain, in which reference TRBV29-1 and TRBJ1-4 provide the parts outside the CDR3, is SAVISQKPSRDICQRGTSLTIQCQVDSQVTMMFWYRQQPGQSLTLIATANQGSEATYESGFVIDKFPISRPNLTFSTLTVSNMSPEDSSIYLCSVAGTGEGEKLFFGSGTQLSVL.

This chain uses TRBV6-1 with TRBJ1-5; 7 bases fit TRBD1. The V gene's germline CDR1 is MNHNS and CDR2 SASEGT. There are 18 residues in the CDR3. The ends lost 2 bases at V and 10 bases at J; junction bases unmatched: 20. CDR3 sequence: CASSERAYEGTAALPQHF. CDR3 DNA: TGTGCCAGCAGTGAAAGGGCTTACGAGGGGACAGCCGCTCTTCCCCAGCATTTT.

This chain links TRBV9 with TRBJ2-1; D gene uncertain. The CDR3 extends over 14 amino acids. Germline lookup yields CDR1 SGDLS and CDR2 YYNGEE. V was cut by 0 bases and J by 5 bases, with 9 bases left in between. The chain's CDR3 is CASSVAVGNNEQFF. CDR3 nucleotide sequence: TGTGCCAGCAGCGTAGCCGTGGGCAACAATGAGCAGTTCTTC.

The V call is TRBV27, the J call TRBJ1-5; 7 bases map to TRBD1. This CDR3 comprises 16 residues. Germline V CDR1 and CDR2: MNHEY, SMNVEV (reference sequence). After removal of 5 bases from V and 2 bases from J, the junction contained 9 bases not matched to a gene. This chain's CDR3 is CASSPTGYGGNQPQHF. The DNA for the CDR3 is TGTGCCAGCAGTCCGACAGGGTATGGTGGCAATCAGCCCCAGCATTTT.

This chain uses TRBV11-2 with TRBJ2-7, with 9 bases that match TRBD2. This CDR3 contains 16 residues. Germline V CDR1 and CDR2: SGHAT, FQNNGV. Germline trimming cut 0 bases from V and 7 bases from J; bases unmatched to any gene: 10. For the CDR3, the DNA is TGTGCCAGCAGCTTAGACCTCGGCGGGAGGGCGGGAGAGCAGTACTTC. It codes for CASSLDLGGRAGEQYF.

This clone was detected a few times. The rearrangement links TRBV19 to TRBJ1-4; D gene ambiguous. CDR1 and CDR2 from the germline V gene are LNHDA and SQIVND (reference sequence). V was clipped by 1 base and J by 8 bases, with 11 bases between them. The CDR3 length is 14 residues. As DNA, the CDR3 is TGTGCCAGTAGTATAGGCTCACCCGGGGAAAAACTGTTTTTT. Translated: CASSIGSPGEKLFF.